The T cell receptor (beta chain) described here comes from a study of graft-versus-host responses after intestinal transplantation. Study in general: Isolated intestinal, liver-intestinal, or multivisceral transplants were what recipients had.

Sequencing was performed with immunoSEQ multiplex PCR; in TCRdb, only in-frame clones are kept and a portion is missing. The sample has about 23,000 clones; roughly nine tenths are singletons. About this clone itself: Antigen unknown.

Findings and limits, study-wide: Present in recipient marrow, GvH clones included some that appeared first in ileum or blood. Researchers found peak circulating GvH clone levels linked to early post-transplant HvG declines.

Germline V gene lookup returns CDR1 MNHNS and CDR2 SASEGT. The CDR3 totals 15 residues. Source: PBMCs, taken about 41 days after intestinal transplant. The receptor's source is a human patient who received an intestinal transplant, so some T cells may come from the graft donor. The chain uses TRBV6-1 and TRBJ2-5, with a weak D call TRBD1 (5 bases). The J call may be wrong; the DNA end is better matched by TRBJ2-7. CDR3 amino acids: CASSEFWGRTYEQYF. CDR3 nucleotides: TGTGCCAGCAGTGAGTTTTGGGGCAGGACCTACGAGCAGTACTTC.